Listed below are T cell receptor beta chains from one sample, sequenced in a study of technical replicates of blood from a few donors. Sequencing was performed with immunoSEQ multiplex PCR; in TCRdb, only in-frame clones are kept and a portion is missing. The sample lists 90,000 to 100,000 clones, almost 96% occurring once. The specimen sequenced was T cells isolated from PBMCs. These receptors were collected from a human donor in good health. CDR3s include the opening cysteine and the closing phenylalanine or tryptophan. The D gene is left open where the match is weak. Clone size, where shown, is once, few, many, or a class for clones that have expanded.

clone_size,d_call,v_call,j_call,cdr3_length,cdr3_aa,cdr3_nt
-,-,TRBV11-1,TRBJ2-1,14,CASSSHGRSDEQFF,TGTGCCAGCAGCTCCCACGGTAGGAGTGATGAGCAGTTCTTC
-,-,TRBV19,TRBJ2-5,13,CASSIDGGETQYF,TGTGCCAGTAGTATAGACGGGGGAGAGACCCAGTACTTC
once,TRBD2,TRBV14,TRBJ2-5,20,CASSQDGGLTSSSPWETQYF,TGTGCCAGCAGCCAAGACGGGGGACTAACCTCATCATCCCCGTGGGAGACCCAGTACTTC
-,-,TRBV7-6,TRBJ1-4,18,CASSLGTAPVATNEKLFF,TGTGCCAGCAGCTTAGGGACAGCCCCCGTTGCAACTAATGAAAAACTGTTTTTT
few,-,TRBV2,TRBJ1-6,15,CASSTPGEGNSPLHF,TGTGCCAGCAGTACACCTGGGGAGGGGAATTCACCCCTCCACTTT
-,-,TRBV2,TRBJ2-5,14,CASSDGLGEETQYF,TGTGCCAGCAGTGATGGTCTGGGAGAAGAGACCCAGTACTTC
-,-,TRBV4-1,TRBJ1-1,15,CASPTSPGVVTEAFF,TGCGCCAGCCCTACTTCTCCCGGAGTGGTCACTGAAGCTTTCTTT
-,TRBD1,TRBV30,TRBJ1-1,21,CAWSVEIFSGTGAVRGTEAFF,TGTGCCTGGAGTGTTGAAATTTTTTCCGGGACAGGTGCCGTTCGGGGCACTGAAGCTTTCTTT
-,-,TRBV21-1,TRBJ1-3,14,CASRLDRGIYTIYF,TGTGCCAGCAGGTTGGACAGGGGGATATACACCATATATTTT
-,-,TRBV5-4,TRBJ1-4,15,CASSFTTATNEKLFF,TGTGCCAGCAGCTTCACCACGGCAACTAATGAAAAACTGTTTTTT
-,-,TRBV9,TRBJ2-7,14,CASSEGLNSYEQYF,TGTGCCAGCAGCGAGGGACTGAACTCCTACGAGCAGTACTTC
-,TRBD2,TRBV15,TRBJ2-7,15,CATSRDLAGGNEQYF,TGTGCCACCAGCAGGGATTTGGCGGGAGGCAACGAGCAGTACTTC
-,TRBD1,TRBV4-1,TRBJ1-2,16,CASSQDRRQGVSGYTF,TGCGCCAGCAGCCAAGATCGTCGACAGGGGGTTAGTGGCTACACCTTC
-,TRBD2,TRBV4-1,TRBJ2-7,15,CASSLGLAGGNEQYF,TGCGCCAGCAGCCTGGGACTAGCGGGAGGGAACGAGCAGTACTTC
-,-,TRBV6-4,TRBJ2-2,12,CASSQGFGELFF,TGTGCCAGCAGCCAGGGGTTCGGGGAGCTGTTTTTT
-,TRBD1,TRBV11-3,TRBJ1-1,15,CASSPRDRGFHKAFF,TGTGCCAGCAGCCCCCGGGACAGGGGGTTCCATAAAGCTTTCTTT
-,-,TRBV2,TRBJ2-1,16,CASSEALQVRGAKNVF,TGTGCCAGCAGTGAAGCGCTTCAAGTTCGGGGGGCAAAGAACGTCTTC
-,-,TRBV20-1,TRBJ1-2,11,CSATPGSRYTF,TGCAGTGCTACTCCAGGGTCTCGCTACACCTTC
-,-,TRBV28,TRBJ2-3,17,CASSPTPDINSLDTQYF,TGTGCCAGCAGTCCTACCCCGGACATAAACTCCTTGGATACGCAGTATTTT
-,-,TRBV6-5,TRBJ2-1,12,CASSGDVTEQFF,TGTGCCAGCAGCGGTGATGTCACTGAGCAGTTCTTC
-,TRBD1,TRBV27,TRBJ2-3,15,CASSLGTVSTDTQYF,TGTGCCAGCAGTTTAGGGACAGTTAGCACAGATACGCAGTATTTT
-,-,TRBV6-1,TRBJ1-1,15,CASSVSRAGAPDAFF,TGTGCCAGCAGTGTTAGTAGGGCAGGGGCGCCGGACGCTTTCTTT